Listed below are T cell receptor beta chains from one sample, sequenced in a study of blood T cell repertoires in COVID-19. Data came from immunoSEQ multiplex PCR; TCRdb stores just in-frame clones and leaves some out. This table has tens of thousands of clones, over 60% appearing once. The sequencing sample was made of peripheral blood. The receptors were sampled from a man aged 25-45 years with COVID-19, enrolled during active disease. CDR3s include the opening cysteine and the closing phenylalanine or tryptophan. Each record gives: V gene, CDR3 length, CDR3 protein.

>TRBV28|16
CASSHPTGGGIQPQHF
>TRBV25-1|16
CASSEWDSQSGNTIYF
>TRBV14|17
CASSQWSGGAKAYEQYF
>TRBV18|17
CASSLIWPSGDTGELFF
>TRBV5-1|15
CASSLQGGPYNEQFF
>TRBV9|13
CASSPRVTGELFF
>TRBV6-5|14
CASSYGRGTDTQYF
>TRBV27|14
CASSFLGGDSPLHF
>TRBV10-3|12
CATFSGNYEQYF
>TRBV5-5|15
CASSLGLAYQETQYF
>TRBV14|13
CASSPGFGYEQYF
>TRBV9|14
CASSPRTGAETQYF
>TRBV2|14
CASRGLADTDTQYF
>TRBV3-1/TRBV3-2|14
CASSQSSTGPQAFF
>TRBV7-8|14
CASSLAGAPSEQYF
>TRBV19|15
CASSSRQGQTNVLTF
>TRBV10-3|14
CAINTETSTDTQYF
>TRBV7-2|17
CASSLFEWGQGQETQYF
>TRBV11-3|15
CASSFGSGVQETQYF
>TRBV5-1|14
CASSLWLEASTQYF
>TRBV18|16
CASSPPNIQGGQPQHF
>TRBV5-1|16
CASSLSGQVYTDTQYF
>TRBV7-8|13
CASSPPAGTEAFF
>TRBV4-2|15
CASSVRDRVDQPQHF
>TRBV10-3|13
CAISRDSSDEQFF
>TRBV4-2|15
CASSQDLDSSYEQYF
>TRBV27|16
CASSLFPRGGQETQYF
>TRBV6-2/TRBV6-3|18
CASSYPLDQGANRETQYF
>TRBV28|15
CASSLGGTSAYEQYF
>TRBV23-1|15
CASSQSSGTGNTIYF
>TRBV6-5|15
CASSYGWTGGREAFF
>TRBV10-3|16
CAISESVVGGYNEQFF
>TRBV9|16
CASSPQGGQSNSPLHF
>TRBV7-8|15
CASSLQAVGRGTQYF
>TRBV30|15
CARSSSGTANSPLHF
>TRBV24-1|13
CATSWEEGNEQFF
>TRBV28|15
CASSPSGGRGNEQFF
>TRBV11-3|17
CASSFLYRGRKGTEAFF
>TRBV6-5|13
CASSRQIYDEQYF
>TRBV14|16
CASSQSGTGVDYGYTF
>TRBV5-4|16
CASSLEGGPDTGELFF
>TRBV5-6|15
CASSPRPGTRNEQYF
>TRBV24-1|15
CATGQVGSGANVLTF
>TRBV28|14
CATHHAVGNQPQHF
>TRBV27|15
CASSPSTGLNTEAFF
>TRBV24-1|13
CATGDKYTYEQYF
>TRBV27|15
CASSAIGNPEDTQYF